Given below is one T cell receptor (beta chain) in context. The entry originates in a study of control samples from healthy donors and cancer patients. This CDR3 spans 14 amino acids. Per the germline V gene, CDR1 is SQVTM and CDR2 is ANQGSEA. Losses at the gene ends were 6 bases for V and 7 bases for J; bases not matched to a gene: 9. The assay was immunoSEQ multiplex PCR, and TCRdb's table has in-frame clones only and misses some. The sample lists approximately 100,000 clones, around 84% occurring once. The chain is built from TRBV29-1 and TRBJ2-1; 10 nucleotides agree with TRBD1. This TCR derives from a man aged 65 to 85 with lung cancer. The sequenced sample consisted of PBMCs. CDR3 DNA sequence: TGCAGCGTGAACTCCATGGGACAGGGGAATGAGCAGTTCTTC. Protein sequence: CSVNSMGQGNEQFF.